The rows below give T cell receptor beta chains drawn from one sample of a study of cytomegalovirus exposure and HLA in healthy donors. Method: immunoSEQ multiplex PCR; TCRdb's copy keeps in-frame clones and lacks some. This listing includes fewer than 150,000 clones. The sequencing sample was made of PBMCs. These receptors all come from a man aged 35-49 years in good health and CMV-seronegative. Each CDR3 is given with its conserved first and last residue. Each record gives: CDR3 length, J gene, D gene, V gene, CDR3 protein, CDR3 DNA. D genes are given only for firm matches.

CDR3 length: 14; J gene: TRBJ2-7; D gene: .; V gene: TRBV5-4; CDR3 protein: CASSLVDRNYEQYF; CDR3 DNA: TGTGCCAGCAGCTTAGTAGACAGGAACTACGAGCAGTACTTC
CDR3 length: 14; J gene: TRBJ1-1; D gene: TRBD1; V gene: TRBV12-5; CDR3 protein: CASVQQGVVAEAFF; CDR3 DNA: TGTGCTAGTGTTCAACAGGGGGTTGTCGCTGAAGCTTTCTTT
CDR3 length: 13; J gene: TRBJ2-1; D gene: TRBD2; V gene: TRBV4-1; CDR3 protein: CASSQQLAGAAFF; CDR3 DNA: TGCGCCAGCAGCCAGCAACTAGCGGGGGCGGCGTTCTTC
CDR3 length: 16; J gene: TRBJ2-7; D gene: TRBD1; V gene: TRBV7-9; CDR3 protein: CASSLPGQGAKYEQYF; CDR3 DNA: TGTGCCAGCAGCCTTCCGGGACAGGGGGCGAAGTACGAGCAGTACTTC
CDR3 length: 15; J gene: TRBJ1-2; D gene: TRBD1; V gene: TRBV2; CDR3 protein: CASSEPRQGGYGYTF; CDR3 DNA: TGTGCCAGCAGTGAACCCCGACAGGGAGGCTATGGCTACACCTTC
CDR3 length: 16; J gene: TRBJ2-1; D gene: TRBD1; V gene: TRBV18; CDR3 protein: CASSPTGGLSYNEQFF; CDR3 DNA: TGTGCCAGCTCACCCACAGGGGGACTCTCCTACAATGAGCAGTTCTTC
CDR3 length: 16; J gene: TRBJ1-6; D gene: .; V gene: TRBV13; CDR3 protein: CASSLGHYSANSPLHF; CDR3 DNA: TGTGCCAGCAGCTTAGGCCACTACTCGGCAAATTCACCCCTCCACTTT
CDR3 length: 16; J gene: TRBJ2-2; D gene: .; V gene: TRBV25-1; CDR3 protein: CASSEYPGLNTGELFF; CDR3 DNA: TGTGCCAGCAGTGAATATCCAGGGCTGAACACCGGGGAGCTGTTTTTT
CDR3 length: 15; J gene: TRBJ1-5; D gene: TRBD1; V gene: TRBV6-5; CDR3 protein: CASSNYRGLNQPQHF; CDR3 DNA: TGTGCCAGCAGTAACTACAGGGGGCTCAATCAGCCCCAGCATTTT
CDR3 length: 18; J gene: TRBJ2-1; D gene: TRBD1; V gene: TRBV6-1; CDR3 protein: CASSEQPTGVVSYNEQFF; CDR3 DNA: TGTGCCAGCAGTGAACAACCGACAGGGGTCGTCTCCTACAATGAGCAGTTCTTC
CDR3 length: 13; J gene: TRBJ2-2; D gene: .; V gene: TRBV9; CDR3 protein: CASNDSRAGELFF; CDR3 DNA: TGTGCCAGCAATGACTCGAGGGCCGGGGAGCTGTTTTTT
CDR3 length: 14; J gene: TRBJ1-1; D gene: .; V gene: TRBV19; CDR3 protein: CASRGTAQNTEAFF; CDR3 DNA: TGTGCCAGTCGAGGTACTGCCCAGAACACTGAAGCTTTCTTT
CDR3 length: 14; J gene: TRBJ1-6; D gene: .; V gene: TRBV19; CDR3 protein: CASSIAGVTSPLHF; CDR3 DNA: TGTGCCAGTAGTATTGCGGGGGTCACCTCACCCCTCCACTTT
CDR3 length: 16; J gene: TRBJ1-2; D gene: .; V gene: TRBV9; CDR3 protein: CASSVEGGLINYGYTF; CDR3 DNA: TGTGCCAGCAGCGTAGAAGGAGGCCTAATTAACTATGGCTACACCTTC
CDR3 length: 13; J gene: TRBJ1-1; D gene: .; V gene: TRBV5-1; CDR3 protein: CASRLDSYTEAFF; CDR3 DNA: TGCGCCAGCAGACTCGACAGTTACACTGAAGCTTTCTTT
CDR3 length: 12; J gene: TRBJ2-1; D gene: .; V gene: TRBV27; CDR3 protein: CASLSGHNEQFF; CDR3 DNA: TGTGCCAGCCTCAGTGGGCACAATGAGCAGTTCTTC
CDR3 length: 16; J gene: TRBJ1-2; D gene: .; V gene: TRBV11-1; CDR3 protein: CASSLGTPSTNYGYTF; CDR3 DNA: TGTGCCAGCAGCTTAGGGACACCCTCTACTAACTATGGCTACACCTTC
CDR3 length: 14; J gene: TRBJ2-7; D gene: TRBD1; V gene: TRBV19; CDR3 protein: CASSVDRALYEQYF; CDR3 DNA: TGTGCCAGTAGTGTTGACAGGGCTCTCTACGAGCAGTACTTC
CDR3 length: 16; J gene: TRBJ2-6; D gene: .; V gene: TRBV6-5; CDR3 protein: CASSYGRVPGANVLTF; CDR3 DNA: TGTGCCAGCAGTTACGGTCGGGTCCCTGGGGCCAACGTCCTGACTTTC
CDR3 length: 15; J gene: TRBJ2-1; D gene: .; V gene: TRBV11-2; CDR3 protein: CASSLMGRGYNEQFF; CDR3 DNA: TGTGCCAGCAGCTTAATGGGGAGGGGGTACAATGAGCAGTTCTTC
CDR3 length: 14; J gene: TRBJ2-7; D gene: TRBD2; V gene: TRBV6-5; CDR3 protein: CASSYRLAPYEQYF; CDR3 DNA: TGTGCCAGCAGTTATCGACTAGCACCCTACGAGCAGTACTTC